This T cell receptor beta chain was observed in a study of shared clonotypes between healthy human individuals. On this clone: Its antigen remains unidentified.

V lost 1 base, J lost 8 bases, and 8 bases lay in between. The length of the CDR3 is 13 residues. Per germline, CDR1 SNHLY and CDR2 FYNNEI. Some clones are missing from TCRdb's copy, which holds only in-frame ones; the method was immunoSEQ multiplex PCR. Here the sample spans some 2,400,000 clones, approximately 94% being singletons. Recent vaccinations or acute infections were absent in the healthy HIV-negative adult donors. The authors divided CD4+ cells into CD45RA+ naive and CD45RA-negative memory subsets. Overall study results and limits: The researchers took only blood, and tissue repertoires probably look different. Generally, naive subsets (rather than memory subsets) showed larger estimated richness.

This receptor was obtained from a young man in good health. The sequenced sample was naive CD4+ T cells sorted from blood. Subset indicated: CD45RA+ positively selected. The chain links TRBV2 to TRBJ2-2; D possibly matches TRBD1 or TRBD2 (5 bases each). The CDR3 DNA follows: TGTGCCAGCAGTGAAGATGGGGGTGGGGAGCTGTTTTTT. Translated: CASSEDGGGELFF.